This record looks at one T cell receptor beta chain sequence and its context. The method was immunoSEQ multiplex PCR; TCRdb's version includes in-frame clones alone and lacks a portion of them. This table has about 180,000 clones, roughly 80% appearing once. The entry originates in a study of blood T cell repertoires in COVID-19. Turning to the study itself: COVID-19 samples from acute and convalescent phases originated in the United States, Italy and Spain.

Specimen: peripheral blood. This TCR derives from a woman in her seventies with COVID-19, enrolled during active disease.

CDR3: CASSLVTGRTDTQYF. For the CDR3, the DNA is TGTGCCAGCAGCTTAGTGACAGGGAGGACAGATACGCAGTATTTT. J is TRBJ2-3 and V is TRBV7-9; D might be TRBD1 (7 bases). CDR1 is SEHNR, CDR2 FQNEAQ, per germline (reference sequence). V lost 1 base to trimming and J lost 3 bases, with 11 bases between them. The CDR3 is made up of 15 amino acids.